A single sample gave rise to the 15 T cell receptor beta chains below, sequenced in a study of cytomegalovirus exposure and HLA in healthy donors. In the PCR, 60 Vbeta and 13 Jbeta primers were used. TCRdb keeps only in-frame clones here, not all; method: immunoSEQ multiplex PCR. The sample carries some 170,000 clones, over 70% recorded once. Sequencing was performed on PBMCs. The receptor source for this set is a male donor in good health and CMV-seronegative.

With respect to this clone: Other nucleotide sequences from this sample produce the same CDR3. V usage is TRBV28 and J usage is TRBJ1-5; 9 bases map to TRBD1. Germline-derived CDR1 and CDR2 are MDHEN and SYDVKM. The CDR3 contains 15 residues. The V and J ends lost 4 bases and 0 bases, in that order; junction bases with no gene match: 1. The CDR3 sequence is CASSSTGGSNQPQHF. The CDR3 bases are TGTGCCAGCAGTTCGACAGGGGGTAGCAATCAGCCCCAGCATTTT.

The CDR3 sequence is CATSGLSGAGQSWGYTF. DNA of the CDR3: TGTGCCACCAGCGGGTTATCAGGCGCGGGGCAGTCCTGGGGCTACACCTTC. The gene calls are TRBV15 and TRBJ1-2; tentatively, D is TRBD1 (5 bases). Germline V gene data show CDR1 as LNHNV and CDR2 as YYDKDF (reference sequence). CDR3 size: 17 residues. The V end was cut by 5 bases, the J end by 8 bases, with 27 bases between. The whole variable domain, remainder taken from reference TRBV15 and TRBJ1-2, is DAMVIQNPRYQVTQFGKPVTLSCSQTLNHNVMYWYQQKSSQAPKLLFHYYDKDFNNEADTPDNFQSRRPNTSFCFLDIRSPGLGDTAMYLCATSGLSGAGQSWGYTFGSGTRLTVV.

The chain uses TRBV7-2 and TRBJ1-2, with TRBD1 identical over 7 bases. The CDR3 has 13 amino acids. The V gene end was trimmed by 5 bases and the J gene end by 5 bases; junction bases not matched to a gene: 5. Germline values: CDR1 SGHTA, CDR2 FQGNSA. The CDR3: CASSQGQYYGYTF. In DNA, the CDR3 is TGTGCCAGCAGCCAGGGACAGTATTATGGCTACACCTTC.

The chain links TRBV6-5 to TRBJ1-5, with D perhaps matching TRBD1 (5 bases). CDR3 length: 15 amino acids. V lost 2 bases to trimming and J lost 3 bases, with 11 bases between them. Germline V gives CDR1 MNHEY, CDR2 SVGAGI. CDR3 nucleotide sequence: TGTGCCAGCAGTTACAGGCAGGGCGACAATCAGCCCCAGCATTTT. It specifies CASSYRQGDNQPQHF.

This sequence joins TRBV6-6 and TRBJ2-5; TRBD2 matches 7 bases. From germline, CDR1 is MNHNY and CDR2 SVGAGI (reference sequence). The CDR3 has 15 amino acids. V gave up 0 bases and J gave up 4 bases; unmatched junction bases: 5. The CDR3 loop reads CASSYSETGGETQYF. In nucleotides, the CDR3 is TGTGCCAGCAGTTACTCCGAGACGGGAGGAGAGACCCAGTACTTC.

CDR3 DNA sequence: TGTGCCAGCAAAGGCCGGACAGGGATTGGTGAAGCTTTCTTT. This encodes CASKGRTGIGEAFF. The chain employs TRBV6-6 and TRBJ1-1; 8 positions agree with TRBD1. There are 14 residues in the CDR3. CDR1 and CDR2 (germline): MNHNY, SVGAGI (reference sequence). With V trimmed by 7 bases and J by 7 bases, 11 bases remained unmatched.

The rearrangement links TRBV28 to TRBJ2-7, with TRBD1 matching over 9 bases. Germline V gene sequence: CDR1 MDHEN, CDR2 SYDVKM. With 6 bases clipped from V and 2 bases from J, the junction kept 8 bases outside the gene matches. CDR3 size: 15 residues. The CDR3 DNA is TGTGCCAGCAGGGCCCGGGACAGGGAGACCTACGAGCAGTACTTC. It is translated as CASRARDRETYEQYF.

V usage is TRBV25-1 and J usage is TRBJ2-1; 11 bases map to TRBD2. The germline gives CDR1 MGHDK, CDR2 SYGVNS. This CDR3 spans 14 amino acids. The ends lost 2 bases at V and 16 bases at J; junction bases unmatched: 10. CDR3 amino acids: CASSEDLAGGLSFF. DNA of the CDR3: TGTGCCAGCAGTGAAGATCTAGCGGGAGGCCTTTCCTTCTTC.

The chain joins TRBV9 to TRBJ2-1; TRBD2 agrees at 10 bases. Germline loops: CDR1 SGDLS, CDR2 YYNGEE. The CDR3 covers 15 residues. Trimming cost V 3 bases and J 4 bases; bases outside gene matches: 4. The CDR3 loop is CASSATSGTYNEQFF. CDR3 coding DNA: TGTGCCAGCAGCGCTACTAGCGGGACTTACAATGAGCAGTTCTTC.

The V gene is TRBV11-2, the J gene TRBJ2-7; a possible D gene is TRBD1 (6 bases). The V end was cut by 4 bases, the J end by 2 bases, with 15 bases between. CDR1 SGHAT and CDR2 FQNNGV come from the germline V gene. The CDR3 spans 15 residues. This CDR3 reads CASSSIQGSAYEQYF. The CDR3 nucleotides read TGTGCCAGCAGCTCAATACAGGGATCAGCCTACGAGCAGTACTTC.

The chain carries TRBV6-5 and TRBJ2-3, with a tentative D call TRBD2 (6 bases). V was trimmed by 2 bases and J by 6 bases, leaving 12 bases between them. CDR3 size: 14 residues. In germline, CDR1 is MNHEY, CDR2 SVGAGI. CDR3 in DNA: TGTGCCAGCAGTTACGGAGGGGTGCTCGATACGCAGTATTTT. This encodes CASSYGGVLDTQYF.

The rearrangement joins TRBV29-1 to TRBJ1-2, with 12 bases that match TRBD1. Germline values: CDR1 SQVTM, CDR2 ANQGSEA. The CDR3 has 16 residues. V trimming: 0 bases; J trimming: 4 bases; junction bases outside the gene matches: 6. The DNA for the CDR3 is TGCAGCGTTGAAGATGGGGGGACAGGGGGCATCTATGGCTACACCTTC. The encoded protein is CSVEDGGTGGIYGYTF.

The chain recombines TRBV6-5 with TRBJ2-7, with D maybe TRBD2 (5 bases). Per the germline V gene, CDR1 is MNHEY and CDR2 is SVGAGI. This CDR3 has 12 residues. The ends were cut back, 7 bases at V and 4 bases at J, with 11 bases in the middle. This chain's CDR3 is CASIGSFYEQYF. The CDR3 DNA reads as TGTGCCAGCATAGGGAGCTTTTACGAGCAGTACTTC.

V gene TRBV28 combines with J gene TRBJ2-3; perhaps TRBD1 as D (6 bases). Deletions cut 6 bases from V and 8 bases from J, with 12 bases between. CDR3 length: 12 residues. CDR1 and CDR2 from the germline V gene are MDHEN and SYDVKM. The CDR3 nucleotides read TGTGCCAGCAGCGCTACAGGGCGTACGCAGTATTTT. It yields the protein CASSATGRTQYF.

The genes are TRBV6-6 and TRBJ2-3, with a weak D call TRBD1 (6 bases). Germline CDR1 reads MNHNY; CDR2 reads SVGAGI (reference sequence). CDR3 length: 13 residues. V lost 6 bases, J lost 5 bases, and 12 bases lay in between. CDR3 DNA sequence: TGTGCCAGCAGGCAGGGGCCAGTAGATACGCAGTATTTT. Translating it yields CASRQGPVDTQYF.